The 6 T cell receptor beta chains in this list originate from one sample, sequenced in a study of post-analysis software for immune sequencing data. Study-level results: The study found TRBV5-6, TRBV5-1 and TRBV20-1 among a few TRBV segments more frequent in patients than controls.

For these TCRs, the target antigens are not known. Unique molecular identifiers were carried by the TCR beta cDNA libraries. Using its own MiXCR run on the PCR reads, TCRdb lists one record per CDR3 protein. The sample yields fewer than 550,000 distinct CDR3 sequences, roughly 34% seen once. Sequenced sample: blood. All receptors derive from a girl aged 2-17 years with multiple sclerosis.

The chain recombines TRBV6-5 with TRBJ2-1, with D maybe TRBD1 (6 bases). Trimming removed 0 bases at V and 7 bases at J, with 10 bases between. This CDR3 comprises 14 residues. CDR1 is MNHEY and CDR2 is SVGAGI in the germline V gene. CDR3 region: CASSYSGRGNEQFF. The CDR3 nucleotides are TGTGCCAGCAGTTACTCGGGAAGGGGGAATGAGCAGTTCTTC.

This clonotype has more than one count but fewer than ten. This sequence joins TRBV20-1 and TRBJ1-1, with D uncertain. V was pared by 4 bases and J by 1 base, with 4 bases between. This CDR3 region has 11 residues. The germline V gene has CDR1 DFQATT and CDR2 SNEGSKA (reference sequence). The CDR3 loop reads CSAKKNTEAFF. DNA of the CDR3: TGCAGTGCTAAAAAGAACACTGAAGCTTTCTTT.

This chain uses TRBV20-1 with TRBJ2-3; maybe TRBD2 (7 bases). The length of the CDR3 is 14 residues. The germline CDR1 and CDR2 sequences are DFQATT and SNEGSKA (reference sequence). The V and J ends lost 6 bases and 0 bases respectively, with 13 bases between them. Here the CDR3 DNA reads TGCAGTGCCCTCCGCGGGGGCAGCACAGATACGCAGTATTTT. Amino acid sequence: CSALRGGSTDTQYF.

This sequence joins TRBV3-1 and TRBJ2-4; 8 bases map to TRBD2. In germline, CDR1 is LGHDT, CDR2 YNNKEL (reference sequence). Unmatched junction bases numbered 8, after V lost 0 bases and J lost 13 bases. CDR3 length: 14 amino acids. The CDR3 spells CASSQEGRTSKQYF. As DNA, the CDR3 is TGTGCCAGCAGCCAAGAAGGCCGGACTAGCAAGCAGTACTTC.

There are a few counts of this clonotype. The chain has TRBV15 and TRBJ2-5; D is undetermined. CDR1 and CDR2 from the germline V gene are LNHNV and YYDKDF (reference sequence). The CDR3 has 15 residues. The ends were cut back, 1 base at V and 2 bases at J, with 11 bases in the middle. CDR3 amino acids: CATSRAPQGQETQYF. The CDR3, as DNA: TGTGCCACCAGCAGAGCCCCACAAGGGCAAGAGACCCAGTACTTC.

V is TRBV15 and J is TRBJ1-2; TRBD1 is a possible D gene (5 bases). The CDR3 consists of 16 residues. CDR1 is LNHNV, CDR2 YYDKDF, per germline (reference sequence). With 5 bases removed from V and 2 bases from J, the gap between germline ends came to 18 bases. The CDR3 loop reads CATSPSRMGPNYGYTF. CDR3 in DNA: TGTGCCACCAGCCCGTCTCGGATGGGGCCAAACTATGGCTACACCTTC.